This T cell receptor beta chain emerged from a study of CD8+ T cells in alopecia areata. At the level of the study: The study gave treated patients oral tofacitinib at 5 to 10 mg twice daily. Tofacitinib exposure lasted 6 to 18 months, followed by 6 months off drug. Regarding the study as a whole: Lesional scalp displayed greater clonality than normal scalp, most notably in alopecia totalis/universalis.

The sample holds a few counts of this clone. Its target is not known. The treatment was: oral pan-JAK inhibitor, 5-10 mg twice daily. Both peripheral blood and punch biopsies of lesional scalp skin were obtained from patients who had alopecia areata. RNA extraction and reverse transcription yielded cDNA as sequencing template. Some clones are missing from TCRdb's copy, which holds only in-frame ones; the method was immunoSEQ multiplex PCR. The sample includes approximately 42,000 clones, about three fifths of them seen just once. V lost 6 bases to trimming and J lost 3 bases; unmatched junction nucleotides: 10. The CDR3 sequence is 15 residues long. Germline V gene sequence: CDR1 SQVTM, CDR2 ANQGSEA.

The TCR sequence derives from a human donor with alopecia areata. The source material was CD8+ T cells sorted from blood, sampled at week 4, from a patient treated with tofacitinib. The chain links TRBV29-1 to TRBJ2-7; 11 bases match TRBD1. In DNA form, the CDR3 reads TGCAGCGTCAGGACAGGGGGCGATTCGGGCTACGAGCAGTACTTC. Encoded protein: CSVRTGGDSGYEQYF.